Many counts were recorded for the clone carrying this T cell receptor beta chain. Its antigen remains unknown. The sample is drawn from a study of T-cell memory formation after mild COVID-19. The wider study: Clustering of TCRs was largely donor specific.

The ends were cut back, 4 bases at V and 2 bases at J, with 27 bases in the middle. The CDR3 extends over 21 amino acids. Germline V gene sequence: CDR1 LGHNT, CDR2 FRNRAP. Study-wide findings and caveats: The main location of contracting CD4+ clones was CM and EM, and that of contracting CD8+ clones was EMRA. Contracting clones from day 15 to 85 had balanced CD4/CD8; later expanders favoured CD4+.

Sample barcodes and UMIs were carried by the TCR alpha and TCR beta cDNA libraries that 5'RACE generated with constant-segment primers. TCRdb analysed the 5' RACE reads with MiXCR anew, one entry per CDR3 protein. The data show 390,000 or so distinct CDR3 sequences, approximately 16% seen once. This sequence originates from a man aged 18 to 30 who had mild COVID-19 (a few samples of this study predate the infection). Cell type and time point are not known. Sequences were obtained from PBMCs or a T cell subset sorted from them (not recorded which). The chain links TRBV12-5 to TRBJ2-6; possibly TRBD1 for D (6 bases). The CDR3 region is CASGWAWSRGISQPGANVLTF. The CDR3 region has the DNA TGTGCTAGTGGTTGGGCCTGGAGCAGGGGTATTAGTCAACCTGGGGCCAACGTCCTGACTTTC.